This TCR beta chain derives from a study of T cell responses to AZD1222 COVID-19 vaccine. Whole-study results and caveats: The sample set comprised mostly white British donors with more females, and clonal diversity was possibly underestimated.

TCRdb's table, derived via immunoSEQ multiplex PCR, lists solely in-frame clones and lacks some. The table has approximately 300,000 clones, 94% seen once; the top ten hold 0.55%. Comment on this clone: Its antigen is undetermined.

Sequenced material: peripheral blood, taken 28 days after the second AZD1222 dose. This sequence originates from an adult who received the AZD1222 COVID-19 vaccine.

For the CDR3, the DNA is TGCGCCAGCAGCCAAGATATACAGGGGCGCACCTACGAGCAGTACTTC. Protein sequence: CASSQDIQGRTYEQYF. The V and J genes are TRBV4-3 and TRBJ2-7; TRBD1 agrees at 7 bases. Per germline, CDR1 LGHNA and CDR2 YSLEER. The J segment lost 2 bases and the V segment lost 0 bases, leaving 7 bases of the junction unmatched. CDR3 size: 16 residues.